These 6 T cell receptor beta chains were sequenced from one sample in a study of cytomegalovirus exposure and HLA in healthy donors. Assay: immunoSEQ multiplex PCR; the TCRdb copy retains only in-frame clones and omits some. Of 100,000 to 150,000 clones listed, around 94% are singletons. The source material was PBMCs. These receptors were collected from a woman aged 18-30 years in good health and CMV-seronegative.

V and J are TRBV19 and TRBJ1-5; D gene ambiguous. The CDR3 runs to 15 residues. Trimming stripped 3 bases from V and 0 bases from J, with 9 bases between. Germline V gives CDR1 LNHDA, CDR2 SQIVND (reference sequence). Written as DNA, the CDR3 is TGTGCCAGTAGTATCGGAGTAGATAGCAATCAGCCCCAGCATTTT. Its protein is CASSIGVDSNQPQHF. The full variable domain, completed using reference TRBV19 and TRBJ1-5, is DGGITQSPKYLFRKEGQNVTLSCEQNLNHDAMYWYRQDPGQGLRLIYYSQIVNDFQKGDIAEGYSVSREKKESFPLTVTSAQKNPTAFYLCASSIGVDSNQPQHFGDGTRLSIL.

The chain carries TRBV30 and TRBJ2-7; D gene uncertain. The germline gives CDR1 GTSNPN, CDR2 SVGIG (reference sequence). V lost 2 bases and J lost 6, with 11 bases in between. The CDR3 has 12 amino acids. The DNA for the CDR3 is TGTGCCTGGAGTCTCGAGCTCCTCGAGCAGTACTTC. The encoded protein is CAWSLELLEQYF.

J is TRBJ2-5 and V is TRBV5-6; D is perhaps TRBD1 (5 bases). Germline CDR1 reads SGHDT; CDR2 reads YYEEEE. The length of the CDR3 is 14 residues. Trimming removed 3 bases at V and 7 bases at J, with 16 bases between. The CDR3 protein is CASSSKTDLGTQYF. The CDR3 DNA is TGTGCCAGCAGCTCGAAGACAGATCTAGGGACCCAGTACTTC.

The chain carries TRBV5-1 and TRBJ2-1; D remains unclear. This CDR3 region has 13 residues. In germline, CDR1 is SGHRS, CDR2 YFSETQ. Deletions cut 0 bases from V and 6 bases from J, with 7 bases between. The CDR3 loop is CASSLVTVNEQFF. For the CDR3, the DNA is TGCGCCAGCAGCTTGGTAACAGTCAATGAGCAGTTCTTC.

This CDR3 is CASSFGGAPDTQYF. In DNA form, the CDR3 reads TGTGCCAGCAGCTTTGGGGGGGCTCCAGATACGCAGTATTTT. This chain connects TRBV5-6 to TRBJ2-3, with D possibly being TRBD2 (7 bases). V was clipped by 2 bases and J by 4 bases, with 11 bases between them. The germline V gene encodes CDR1 SGHDT and CDR2 YYEEEE. This CDR3 spans 14 amino acids.

J is TRBJ2-5 and V is TRBV5-4, with 9 bases that match TRBD1. Germline assignment: CDR1 SGHNT and CDR2 YYREEE (reference sequence). V trimming: 6 bases; J trimming: 4 bases; junction bases outside the gene matches: 7. The CDR3 loop spans 14 amino acids. In nucleotides, the CDR3 is TGTGCCAGCACCCTGGACAGGGGCGGAGAGACCCAGTACTTC. Translated, it gives CASTLDRGGETQYF.